A selection of T cell receptor beta chains follows, all from one sample in a study of blood T cell repertoires in COVID-19. The table came from immunoSEQ multiplex PCR; TCRdb's copy has only in-frame clones and leaves some out. The sample lists approximately 250,000 clones, 80% to 90% occurring once. Sequencing input: peripheral blood. These receptors were obtained from a man aged 55 to 70 with acute or convalescent COVID-19. The CDR3 runs from the conserved cysteine through the conserved F or W. Each record gives: clone size, J gene, V gene, CDR3 length, D gene, CDR3 DNA, CDR3 protein. The D gene is left open where the match is weak. Size is omitted from some rows. Given values are once, few, many or a class for expanded clones.

>-|TRBJ1-2|TRBV9|16|-
TGTGCCAGCAGCGCGATTTCCGACAGGCGGGTCGGAAGCTACACCTTC
CASSAISDRRVGSYTF
>-|TRBJ1-2|TRBV12-2|10|-
TGTGCAAGTCGCTTAGCTGGGCCATTCTTC
CASRLAGPFF
>few|TRBJ1-6|TRBV28|15|TRBD1
TGTGCCAGCAGCTCCAACAGGGGGCTCCTCACCGTCGTCCACTTT
CASSSNRGLLTVVHF
>-|TRBJ1-6|TRBV6-5|15|-
TGTGCCAGCGTCCGGGGGTTAGGGGAGGATTCACCCCTCCACTTT
CASVRGLGEDSPLHF
>-|TRBJ2-7|TRBV29-1|13|-
TGCAGCGTTTACCAGGTGGATCCCTACGAGCAGTACTTC
CSVYQVDPYEQYF
>-|TRBJ2-7|TRBV19|15|-
TGTGCCAGTAAATTTGGGGCAGACCTGACCTACGAGCAGTACTTC
CASKFGADLTYEQYF
>-|TRBJ2-1|TRBV5-5|16|-
TGTGCCAGCAGCCAAACACTAGTAACCAACTACAATGAGCAGTTCTTC
CASSQTLVTNYNEQFF
>-|TRBJ2-2|TRBV18|16|-
TGTGCCAGCTCCCACTCACAGAGTGCGAACACCGGGGAGCTGTTTTTT
CASSHSQSANTGELFF
>-|TRBJ1-1|TRBV19|15|-
TGTGCCAGTAAACCGGGGACACCTTTGAACACTGAAGCTTTCTTT
CASKPGTPLNTEAFF
>-|TRBJ1-1|TRBV15|18|-
TGTGCCACCAGCAGAGCACCTAGGGGGGTCGGGGGGGCCACTGAAGCTTTCTTT
CATSRAPRGVGGATEAFF
>-|TRBJ2-3|TRBV11-2|17|-
TGTGCCAGCAGCTCCGTCGGGACACGACGCGCGGCGGATACGCAGTATTTT
CASSSVGTRRAADTQYF
>-|TRBJ2-2|TRBV3-1/TRBV3-2|18|TRBD2
TGTGCCAGCAGTAGGGGACTAGCGGGGGGCACTCTCACCGGGGAGCTGTTTTTT
CASSRGLAGGTLTGELFF
>-|TRBJ2-6|TRBV5-1|18|TRBD1
TGCGCCAGCAGCTTACTAGGACAGGGGTGGACTGGGGCCAACGTCCTGACTTTC
CASSLLGQGWTGANVLTF
>-|TRBJ1-4|TRBV6-6|14|TRBD1
TGTGCCACCAATGGGGACAGGGGTAATGAAAAACTGTTTTTT
CATNGDRGNEKLFF
>-|TRBJ2-1|TRBV9|18|TRBD2
TGTGCCAGCAGCCCCCACATGAAATATAGCGGGAGTTTCGGTGAGCAGTTCTTC
CASSPHMKYSGSFGEQFF
>-|TRBJ1-4|TRBV10-3|12|-
TGTGCCATCAGTGAGGGAGAGGAAAAACTGTTTTTT
CAISEGEEKLFF
>-|TRBJ1-4|TRBV5-1|15|TRBD1
TGCGCCAGCAGCCGGCAGGGGGCAGGTAATGAAAAACTGTTTTTT
CASSRQGAGNEKLFF
>once|TRBJ1-1|TRBV7-8|15|-
TGTGCCAGCAGCCCCCGATCGGACTTGAACACTGAAGCTTTCTTT
CASSPRSDLNTEAFF
>-|TRBJ1-4|TRBV27|14|-
TGTGCCAGCAGTCTAGGGGTGAGAGGCGAAAAACTGTTTTTT
CASSLGVRGEKLFF
>few|TRBJ2-1|TRBV7-2|16|-
TGTGCCAGCAGCTTAGGTTTTCTACCCGTCTACAATGAGCAGTTCTTC
CASSLGFLPVYNEQFF
>-|TRBJ2-1|TRBV29-1|14|-
TGCAGCGTTGAAGGTTTGCGGGTTTACAATGAGCAGTTCTTC
CSVEGLRVYNEQFF
>-|TRBJ2-2|TRBV9|15|TRBD2
TGTGCCAGCAGCGTCGGGGGGGATAACACCGGGGAGCTGTTTTTT
CASSVGGDNTGELFF
>-|TRBJ1-1|TRBV19|14|TRBD1
TGTGCCAGTAGTATACCGGGACAGGGACTTGAAGCTTTCTTT
CASSIPGQGLEAFF
>-|TRBJ2-2|TRBV27|17|-
TGTGCCAGCAGTCCTAAAACAGGGAGCCTTAACACCGGGGAGCTGTTTTTT
CASSPKTGSLNTGELFF
>once|TRBJ2-7|TRBV18|17|TRBD1
TGTGCCAGCTCACCACAGTTACCGGGACAGGGGCTTTACGAGCAGTACTTC
CASSPQLPGQGLYEQYF
>few|TRBJ2-7|TRBV19|15|TRBD1
TGTGCCAGTAGTATCTCAGGGGGCGCTTCCTACGAGCAGTACTTC
CASSISGGASYEQYF
>-|TRBJ1-2|TRBV28|14|-
TGTGCCAGCAGTCCCGGAGCAGCGGGCTATGGCTACACCTTC
CASSPGAAGYGYTF
>-|TRBJ2-7|TRBV5-4|14|-
TGTGCCAGCAGCTTTTCCTTCGATCCGGTCGAGCAGTACTTC
CASSFSFDPVEQYF
>-|TRBJ1-2|TRBV10-3|16|-
TGTGCCATCAGTGTACGTCCAGGCAGGCGGGTGAATGGCTACACCTTC
CAISVRPGRRVNGYTF
>-|TRBJ2-1|TRBV19|18|TRBD2
TGTGCCAGTAGTATGGTCTGGATAGCGGGAGGATCCTACAATGAGCAGTTCTTC
CASSMVWIAGGSYNEQFF
>-|TRBJ2-3|TRBV19|12|-
TGTGCCAGTAGTATGGAGGATAACGCGCAGTATTTT
CASSMEDNAQYF
>-|TRBJ2-1|TRBV9|13|-
TGTGCCAGCAGCGAAGCCACCGACAATGAGCAGTTCTTC
CASSEATDNEQFF
>-|TRBJ2-7|TRBV14|15|-
TGTGCCAGCAGCCAAGATTCAGGTAATCGCTACGAGCAGTACTTC
CASSQDSGNRYEQYF
>-|TRBJ2-7|TRBV5-1|14|TRBD1
TGCGCCAGCAGCTTAGGGACAGAGGTTTACGAGCAGTACTTC
CASSLGTEVYEQYF